Listed below are T cell receptor beta chains from one sample, sequenced in a study of cytomegalovirus exposure and HLA in healthy donors. Here immunoSEQ multiplex PCR was the method, and the copy in TCRdb shows in-frame clones only, minus some. The sample lists about 100,000 clones; around 80% were seen once. Sequenced: PBMCs. The receptors come from a woman aged 18-30 years in good health and CMV-seronegative. The CDR3 runs from the conserved cysteine through the conserved F or W. Each record gives: V gene, D gene, CDR3 length, J gene, CDR3 DNA, CDR3 protein. The D gene is left open where the match is weak.

TRBV7-2,-,16,TRBJ1-6,TGTGCCAGCAGCTTAGTAGGTACCAGGGGAAATTCACCCCTCCACTTT,CASSLVGTRGNSPLHF
TRBV10-3,-,16,TRBJ2-5,TGTGCCATCAGTGACGGGGAGGGAGGGGGCCAAGAGACCCAGTACTTC,CAISDGEGGGQETQYF
TRBV11-2,-,13,TRBJ1-5,TGTGCCAGCAGCTCGGGGGGCAATCAGCCCCAGCATTTT,CASSSGGNQPQHF
TRBV5-6,-,14,TRBJ2-7,TGTGCCAGCAGCTTGGCTTGGGCTTCCTACGAGCAGTACTTC,CASSLAWASYEQYF
TRBV5-1,-,15,TRBJ1-5,TGCGCCAGCAGCTTGGCCGGAGATAGCAATCAGCCCCAGCATTTT,CASSLAGDSNQPQHF
TRBV30,-,14,TRBJ1-1,TGTGCCTGGAGTGAGGGGTGGTCAGACACTGAAGCTTTCTTT,CAWSEGWSDTEAFF
TRBV7-2,TRBD2,15,TRBJ2-3,TGTGCCAGCAGCCCGTCCCAGCGGGAGACAGATACGCAGTATTTT,CASSPSQRETDTQYF
TRBV6-4,TRBD1,17,TRBJ2-3,TGTGCCAGCACCCTTAAGGGGACAGCCCCCGGCACAGATACGCAGTATTTT,CASTLKGTAPGTDTQYF
TRBV9,TRBD1,17,TRBJ2-2,TGTGCCAGCAGCGTAGTCGGACAGGGGGCGCGGACCGGGGAGCTGTTTTTT,CASSVVGQGARTGELFF
TRBV7-9,TRBD2,16,TRBJ2-5,TGTGCCAGCAGCCCTAAGGGGACTAGCGGGAGAGAGACCCAGTACTTC,CASSPKGTSGRETQYF
TRBV23-1,TRBD1,18,TRBJ1-5,TGCGCCCGACCAATCCGGGACAGGGGGCTCCCCGGCAATCAGCCCCAGCATTTT,CARPIRDRGLPGNQPQHF